This TCR beta chain appears in the sequencing data of a study of beta chain features in type 1 diabetes. Study overall: Cell yields, age and gender were similar between patients and healthy donors. General study results and limits: The study found that naive, central memory and Treg TCRB repertoires appeared more similar in patients than in healthy donors.

Reverse transcription of all isolated RNA meant that expressed TCRB transcripts were sequenced. Measured with immunoSEQ multiplex PCR; TCRdb has only the in-frame clones, and not every one. The table has about 130,000 clones, roughly a tenth seen once. With 8 bases removed from V and 4 bases from J, the gap between germline ends came to 12 bases. The CDR3 length is 12 residues. Per germline, CDR1 SQVTM and CDR2 ANQGSEA. CD4+ naive, central memory, regulatory and stem cell-like memory subsets were isolated by sorting on CD45RO/CCR7/CD25/CD127/CD95/CD27. A remark on this clone: Its antigen remains unidentified.

The sample comprised central memory CD4+ T cells from blood. The sequence was obtained from a man younger than 35 in good health. This chain links TRBV29-1 with TRBJ1-3; no firm D call. CDR3 DNA: TGCAGCTGCGGGCTGGGGGGAAACACCATATATTTT. Protein product: CSCGLGGNTIYF.